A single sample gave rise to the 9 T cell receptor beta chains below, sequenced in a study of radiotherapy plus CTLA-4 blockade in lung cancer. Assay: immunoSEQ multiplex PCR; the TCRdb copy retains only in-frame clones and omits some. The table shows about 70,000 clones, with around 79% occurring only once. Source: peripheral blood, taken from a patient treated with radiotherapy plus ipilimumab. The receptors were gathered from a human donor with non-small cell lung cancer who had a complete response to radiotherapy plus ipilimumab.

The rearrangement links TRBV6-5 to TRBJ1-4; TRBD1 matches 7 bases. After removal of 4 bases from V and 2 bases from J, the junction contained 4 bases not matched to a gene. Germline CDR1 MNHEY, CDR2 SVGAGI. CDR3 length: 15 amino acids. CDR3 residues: CASSSYRGTNEKLFF. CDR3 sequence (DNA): TGTGCCAGCAGTTCATACAGGGGCACTAATGAAAAACTGTTTTTT.

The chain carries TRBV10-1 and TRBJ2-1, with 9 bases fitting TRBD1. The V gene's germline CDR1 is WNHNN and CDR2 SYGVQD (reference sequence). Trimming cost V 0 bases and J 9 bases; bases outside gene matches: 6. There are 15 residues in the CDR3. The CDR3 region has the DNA TGCGCCAGCAGTGAGTCTAATTGGGGACAGGGTGAGCAGTTCTTC. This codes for CASSESNWGQGEQFF.

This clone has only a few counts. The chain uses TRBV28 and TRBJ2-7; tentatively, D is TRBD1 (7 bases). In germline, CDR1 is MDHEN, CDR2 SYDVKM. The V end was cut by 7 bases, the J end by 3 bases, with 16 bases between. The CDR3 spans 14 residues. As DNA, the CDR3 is TGTGCCAGCACCTCAGGAGGGGGCAGCTACGAGCAGTACGTC. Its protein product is CASTSGGGSYEQYV.

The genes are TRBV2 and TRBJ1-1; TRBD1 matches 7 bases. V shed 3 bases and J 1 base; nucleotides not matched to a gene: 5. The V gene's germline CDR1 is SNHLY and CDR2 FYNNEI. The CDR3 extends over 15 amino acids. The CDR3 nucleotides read TGTGCCAGCAGTGAGTTCGGACAGGCGAACACTGAAGCTTTCTTT. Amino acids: CASSEFGQANTEAFF.

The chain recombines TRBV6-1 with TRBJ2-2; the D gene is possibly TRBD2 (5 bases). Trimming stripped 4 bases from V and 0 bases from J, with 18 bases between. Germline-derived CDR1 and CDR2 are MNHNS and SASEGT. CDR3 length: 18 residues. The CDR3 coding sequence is TGTGCCAGCAGTGTAGGCCCCGGGAAAATCGCGAACACCGGGGAGCTGTTTTTT. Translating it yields CASSVGPGKIANTGELFF.

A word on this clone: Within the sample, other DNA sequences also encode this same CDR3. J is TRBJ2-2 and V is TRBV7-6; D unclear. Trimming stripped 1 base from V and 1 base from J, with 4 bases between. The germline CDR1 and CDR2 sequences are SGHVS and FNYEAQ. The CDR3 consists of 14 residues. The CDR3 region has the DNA TGTGCCAGCAGCTTAGGCCAGAACACCGGGGAGCTGTTTTTT. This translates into CASSLGQNTGELFF.

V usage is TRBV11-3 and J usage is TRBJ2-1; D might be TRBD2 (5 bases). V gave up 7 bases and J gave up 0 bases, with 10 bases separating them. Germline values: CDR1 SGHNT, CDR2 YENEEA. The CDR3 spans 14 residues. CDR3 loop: CASTAGSSYNEQFF. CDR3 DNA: TGTGCCAGCACGGCGGGTAGCTCCTACAATGAGCAGTTCTTC.

This chain's CDR3 is CASRSDPGAGGANYGYTF. CDR3 nucleotides: TGTGCCAGCAGATCGGATCCCGGGGCGGGGGGAGCTAACTATGGCTACACCTTC. The chain links TRBV25-1 to TRBJ1-2, with D perhaps matching TRBD1 (5 bases). Germline V gives CDR1 MGHDK, CDR2 SYGVNS. Trimming took off 6 bases at V and 0 bases at J, with 23 bases between the two ends. This CDR3 contains 18 residues.

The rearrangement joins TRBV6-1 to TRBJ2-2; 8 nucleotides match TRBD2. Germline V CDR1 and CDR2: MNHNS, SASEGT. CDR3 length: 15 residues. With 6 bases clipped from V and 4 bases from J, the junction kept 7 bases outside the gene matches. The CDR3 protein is CASRIAGLGTGELFF. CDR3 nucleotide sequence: TGTGCCAGCAGGATAGCGGGGTTGGGCACCGGGGAGCTGTTTTTT.